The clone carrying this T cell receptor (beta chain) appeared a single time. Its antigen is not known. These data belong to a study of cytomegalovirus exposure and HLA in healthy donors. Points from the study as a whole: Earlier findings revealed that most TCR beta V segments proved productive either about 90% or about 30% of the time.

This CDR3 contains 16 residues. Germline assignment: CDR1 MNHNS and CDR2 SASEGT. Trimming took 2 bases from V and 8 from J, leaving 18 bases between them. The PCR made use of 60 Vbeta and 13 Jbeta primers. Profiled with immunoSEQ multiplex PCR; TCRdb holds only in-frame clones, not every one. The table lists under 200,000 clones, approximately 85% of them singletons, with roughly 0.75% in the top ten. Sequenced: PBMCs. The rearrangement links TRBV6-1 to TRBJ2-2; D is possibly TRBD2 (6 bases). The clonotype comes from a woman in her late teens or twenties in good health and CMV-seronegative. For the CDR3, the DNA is TGTGCCAGCAGTGAATTGGCCGGGACTGGGTCAGGGGAGCTGTTTTTT. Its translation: CASSELAGTGSGELFF.